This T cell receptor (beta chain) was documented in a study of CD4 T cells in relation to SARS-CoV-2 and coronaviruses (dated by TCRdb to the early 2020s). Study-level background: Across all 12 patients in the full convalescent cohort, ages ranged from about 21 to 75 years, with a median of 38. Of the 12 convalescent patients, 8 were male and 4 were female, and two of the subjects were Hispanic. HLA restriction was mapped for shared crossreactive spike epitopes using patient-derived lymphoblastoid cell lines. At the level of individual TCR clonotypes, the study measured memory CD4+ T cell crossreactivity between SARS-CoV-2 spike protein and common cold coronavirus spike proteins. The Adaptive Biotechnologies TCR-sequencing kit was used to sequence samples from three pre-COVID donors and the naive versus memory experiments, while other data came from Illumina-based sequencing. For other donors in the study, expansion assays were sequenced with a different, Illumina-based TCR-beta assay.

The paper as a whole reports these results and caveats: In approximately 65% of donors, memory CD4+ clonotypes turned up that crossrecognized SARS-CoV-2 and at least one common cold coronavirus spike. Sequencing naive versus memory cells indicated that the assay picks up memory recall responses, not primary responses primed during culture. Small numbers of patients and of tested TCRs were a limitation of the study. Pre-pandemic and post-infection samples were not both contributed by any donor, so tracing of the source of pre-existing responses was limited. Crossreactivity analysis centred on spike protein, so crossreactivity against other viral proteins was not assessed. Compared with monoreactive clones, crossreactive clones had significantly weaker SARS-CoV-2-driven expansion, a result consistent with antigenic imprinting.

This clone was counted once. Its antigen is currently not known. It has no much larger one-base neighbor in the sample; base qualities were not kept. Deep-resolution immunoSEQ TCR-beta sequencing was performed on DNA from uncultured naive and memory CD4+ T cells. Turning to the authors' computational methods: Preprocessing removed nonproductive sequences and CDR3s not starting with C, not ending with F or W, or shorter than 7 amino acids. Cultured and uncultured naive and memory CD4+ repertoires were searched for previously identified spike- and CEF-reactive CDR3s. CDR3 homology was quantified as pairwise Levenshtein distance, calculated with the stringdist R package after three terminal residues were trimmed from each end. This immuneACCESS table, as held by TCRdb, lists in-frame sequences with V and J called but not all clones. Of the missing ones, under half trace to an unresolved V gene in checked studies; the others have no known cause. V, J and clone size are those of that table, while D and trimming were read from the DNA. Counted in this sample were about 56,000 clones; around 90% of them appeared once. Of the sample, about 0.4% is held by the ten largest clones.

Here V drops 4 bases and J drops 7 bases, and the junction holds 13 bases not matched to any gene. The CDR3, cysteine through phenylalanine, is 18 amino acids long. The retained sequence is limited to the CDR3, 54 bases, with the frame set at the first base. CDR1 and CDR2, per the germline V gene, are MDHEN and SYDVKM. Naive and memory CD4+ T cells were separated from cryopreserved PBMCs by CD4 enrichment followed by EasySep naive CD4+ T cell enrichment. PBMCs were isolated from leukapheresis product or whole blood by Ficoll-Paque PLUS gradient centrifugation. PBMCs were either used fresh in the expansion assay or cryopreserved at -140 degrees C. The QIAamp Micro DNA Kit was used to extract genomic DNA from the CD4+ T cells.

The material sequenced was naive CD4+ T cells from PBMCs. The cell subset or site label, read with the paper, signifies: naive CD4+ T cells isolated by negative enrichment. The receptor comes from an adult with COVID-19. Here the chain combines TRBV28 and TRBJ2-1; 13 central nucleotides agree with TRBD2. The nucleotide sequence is TGTGCCAGCAGTTCCTCACGCTGGACTAGCGGGAGAGGTAATGAGCAGTTCTTC. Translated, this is CASSSSRWTSGRGNEQFF. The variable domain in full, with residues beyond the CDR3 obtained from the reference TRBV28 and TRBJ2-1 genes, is DVKVTQSSRYLVKRTGEKVFLECVQDMDHENMFWYRQDPGLGLRLIYFSYDVKMKEKGDIPEGYSVSREKKERFSLILESASTNQTSMYLCASSSSRWTSGRGNEQFFGPGTRLTVL.